A selection of T cell receptor beta chains follows, all from one sample in a study of T cell responses to AZD1222 COVID-19 vaccine. Produced via immunoSEQ multiplex PCR; TCRdb's table is partial and in-frame only. This table holds about 73,000 clones, 70% to 90% found once. This specimen consisted of peripheral blood, obtained on day 0 of AZD1222 vaccination. These receptors all come from an adult in good health. Both conserved end residues are part of each CDR3.

j_gene | v_gene | CDR3aa
TRBJ1-1 | TRBV28 | CASSSQGTQSWGTEAFF
TRBJ1-2 | TRBV6-5 | CASTGPDGYTF
TRBJ1-2 | TRBV6-5 | CASSSPPGGYTF
TRBJ2-1 | TRBV2 | CASSDNRAFNQQFF
TRBJ2-2 | TRBV5-1 | CASSSGVLAGGTGELFF
TRBJ2-7 | TRBV4-2 | CASSPRDRTGDEQYF
TRBJ2-1 | TRBV9 | CASSVVSGINEQFF
TRBJ1-5 | TRBV19 | CASSVGTGYSNQPQHF
TRBJ2-1 | TRBV5-1 | CASSHPGPEQFF
TRBJ2-1 | TRBV11-2 | CASSLPRAGRGRIWDEQFF
TRBJ2-4 | TRBV6-5 | CASSSGDQLAKNIQYF
TRBJ1-2 | TRBV7-9 | CASSLGGYYGYTF
TRBJ2-7 | TRBV10-2 | CASSESGEYSYEQYF
TRBJ1-2 | TRBV11-1 | CASSPEEGSGYTF
TRBJ1-5 | TRBV10-3 | CAISESGGSNQPQHF
TRBJ2-5 | TRBV5-6 | CASSFPQETQYF
TRBJ2-7 | TRBV4-2 | CASSQVPGQGFDEQYF
TRBJ2-1 | TRBV9 | CASSVGGGNNEQFF
TRBJ2-7 | TRBV9 | CASSPRGIGEQYF
TRBJ2-7 | TRBV29-1 | CSAEGLAGGAYEQYF
TRBJ1-6 | TRBV3-1/TRBV3-2 | CASSQVMGDSPLHF
TRBJ2-7 | TRBV4-2 | CASSQDFGRATYEQYF
TRBJ2-5 | TRBV9 | CASSVAYRGETQYF
TRBJ2-5 | TRBV18 | CASSPPDRGSQETQYF
TRBJ2-2 | TRBV13 | CASSSRGSGELFF
TRBJ2-3 | TRBV19 | CASSLRGTGGADTQYF
TRBJ2-3 | TRBV5-1 | CASTSQAGVADTQYF
TRBJ1-1 | TRBV10-1 | CASTGDRGPGTEAFF
TRBJ1-5 | TRBV28 | CASSLGYRVRVQPQHF
TRBJ1-3 | TRBV5-8 | CASSLALFSGNTIYF
TRBJ2-7 | TRBV27 | CASSSELTPGPLGTEQYF
TRBJ2-2 | TRBV7-2 | CASSQNRANTGELFF
TRBJ2-7 | TRBV7-8 | CASSTPTVMESYEQYF
TRBJ1-6 | TRBV6-6 | CASTQGHRVDSPLHF
TRBJ1-3 | TRBV7-6 | CASSLTESGNTIYF
TRBJ2-7 | TRBV10-2 | CATLGDSNYEQYF
TRBJ2-7 | TRBV5-1 | CASSSDYDTYF
TRBJ2-7 | TRBV4-2 | CASSQETGSNEQYF
TRBJ2-7 | TRBV6-2/TRBV6-3 | CASSTGLAGTYEQYF
TRBJ2-5 | TRBV30 | CAWRGRGFETQYF
TRBJ1-2 | TRBV21-1 | CASSKGTEGYTF
TRBJ1-4 | TRBV2 | CASSAPGQNEKLFF
TRBJ2-3 | TRBV7-9 | CASSLPTSGDTDTQYF
TRBJ1-2 | TRBV6-2/TRBV6-3 | CASSYRAGVDGYTF
TRBJ2-1 | TRBV12-3/TRBV12-4 | CASSLTSSIKFF
TRBJ2-7 | TRBV21-1 | CASSTKARLALSSYEQYF
TRBJ2-1 | TRBV24-1 | CATSDERTDGKNEQFF
TRBJ2-3 | TRBV5-6 | CASSLAGSGATDTQYF
TRBJ2-7 | TRBV15 | CATSVSGEPYEQYF
TRBJ2-1 | TRBV6-5 | CASSTAGVGNEQFF
TRBJ1-3 | TRBV7-6 | CASTNIGTDSRSGNTIYF
TRBJ2-5 | TRBV28 | CASSPPYRRQETQYF
TRBJ2-3 | TRBV9 | CASSVDAGASTDTQYF
TRBJ1-1 | TRBV6-5 | CASSYSRDRGSTEAFF